The count of the clone carrying this T cell receptor beta chain is one. Antigen: not known. Trimming took 6 bases from V and 5 from J, leaving 14 bases between them. The CDR3 loop spans 14 amino acids. Germline lookup yields CDR1 MNHEY and CDR2 SMNVEV (reference sequence). This entry is derived from a study of cytomegalovirus exposure and HLA in healthy donors. General study points: In a later analysis, the majority of CMV-associated beta chains seemingly showed HLA restriction. As was reported, the HLA-A and HLA-B alleles of most subjects were accurately predicted from TCR beta sequences.

Primers for the PCR totalled 60 Vbeta and 13 Jbeta. TCRdb's copy holds only in-frame clones and misses some; the assay was immunoSEQ multiplex PCR. The sample holds some 130,000 clones, approximately 74% seen once. The chain joins TRBV27 to TRBJ2-1; the D is unclear. The TCR sequence derives from a male donor in good health and CMV-seronegative. Sequencing used PBMCs. CDR3 amino acids: CASRRTIQNNEQFF. The CDR3 DNA follows: TGTGCCAGCAGAAGAACAATCCAGAACAATGAGCAGTTCTTC.